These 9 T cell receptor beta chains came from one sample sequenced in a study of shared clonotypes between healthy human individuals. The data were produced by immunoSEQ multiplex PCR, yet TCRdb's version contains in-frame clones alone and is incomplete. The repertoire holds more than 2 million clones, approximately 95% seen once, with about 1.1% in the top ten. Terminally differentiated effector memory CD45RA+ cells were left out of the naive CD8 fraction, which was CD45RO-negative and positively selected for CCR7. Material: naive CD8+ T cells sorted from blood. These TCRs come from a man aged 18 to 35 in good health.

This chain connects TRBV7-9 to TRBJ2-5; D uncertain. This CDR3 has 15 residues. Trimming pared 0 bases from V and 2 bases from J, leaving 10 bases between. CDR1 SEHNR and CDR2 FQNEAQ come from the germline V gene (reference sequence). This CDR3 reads CASSLAQVGQETQYF. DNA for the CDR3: TGTGCCAGCAGCTTAGCGCAGGTGGGTCAAGAGACCCAGTACTTC.

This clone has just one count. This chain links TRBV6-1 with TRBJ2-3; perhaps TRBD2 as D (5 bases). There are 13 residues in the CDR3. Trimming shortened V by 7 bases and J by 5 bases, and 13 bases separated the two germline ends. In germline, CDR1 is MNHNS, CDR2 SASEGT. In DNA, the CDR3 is TGTGCCAGCACTCTAACCGGGGTAGATACGCAGTATTTT. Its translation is CASTLTGVDTQYF.

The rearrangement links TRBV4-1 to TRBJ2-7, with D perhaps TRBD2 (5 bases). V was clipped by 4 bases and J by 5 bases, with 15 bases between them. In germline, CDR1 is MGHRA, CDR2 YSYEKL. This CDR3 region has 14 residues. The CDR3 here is CASSPDTVGNEQYF. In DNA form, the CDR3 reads TGCGCCAGCAGCCCCGACACGGTCGGGAACGAGCAGTACTTC.

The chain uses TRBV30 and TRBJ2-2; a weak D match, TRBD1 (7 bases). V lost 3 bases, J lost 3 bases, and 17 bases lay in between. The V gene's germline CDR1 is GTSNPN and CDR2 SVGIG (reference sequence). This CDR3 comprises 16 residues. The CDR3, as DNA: TGTGCCTGGAGCGATGACAGGGAGCGGGACACCGGGGAGCTGTTTTTT. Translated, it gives CAWSDDRERDTGELFF.

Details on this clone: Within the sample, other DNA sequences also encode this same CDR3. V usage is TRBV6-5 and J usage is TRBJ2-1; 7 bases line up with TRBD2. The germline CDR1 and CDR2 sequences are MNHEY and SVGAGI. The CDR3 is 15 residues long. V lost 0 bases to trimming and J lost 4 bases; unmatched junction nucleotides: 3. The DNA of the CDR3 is TGTGCCAGCAGTTACTCTCCGGGGGGTTACAATGAGCAGTTCTTC. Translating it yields CASSYSPGGYNEQFF.

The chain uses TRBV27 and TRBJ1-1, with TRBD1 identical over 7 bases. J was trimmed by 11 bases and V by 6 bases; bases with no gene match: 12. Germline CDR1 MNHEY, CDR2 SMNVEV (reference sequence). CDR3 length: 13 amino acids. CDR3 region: CASSLAGGADAFF. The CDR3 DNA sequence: TGTGCCAGCAGCTTGGCAGGGGGAGCGGACGCTTTCTTT.

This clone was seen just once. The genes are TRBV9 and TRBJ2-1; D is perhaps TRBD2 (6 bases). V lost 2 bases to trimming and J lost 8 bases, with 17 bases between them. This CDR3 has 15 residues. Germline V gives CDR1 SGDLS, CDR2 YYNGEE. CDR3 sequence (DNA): TGTGCCAGCAGCGTTGCCGGGACTGCGATCTATGAGCAGTTCTTC. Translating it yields CASSVAGTAIYEQFF.

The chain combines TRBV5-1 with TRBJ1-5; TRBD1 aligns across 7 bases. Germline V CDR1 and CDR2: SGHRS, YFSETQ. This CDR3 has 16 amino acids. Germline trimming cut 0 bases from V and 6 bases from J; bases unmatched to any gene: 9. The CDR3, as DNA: TGCGCCAGCAGCTTGGCCGCGACAGGGTCCATTCAGCCCCAGCATTTT. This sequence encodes CASSLAATGSIQPQHF.

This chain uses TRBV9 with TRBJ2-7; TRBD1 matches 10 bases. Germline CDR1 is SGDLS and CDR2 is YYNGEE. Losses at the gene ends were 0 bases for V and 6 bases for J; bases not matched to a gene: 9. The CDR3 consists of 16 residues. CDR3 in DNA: TGTGCCAGCAGCGTAGAACCTGGGACAGGGGTATCCGAGCAGTACTTC. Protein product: CASSVEPGTGVSEQYF.